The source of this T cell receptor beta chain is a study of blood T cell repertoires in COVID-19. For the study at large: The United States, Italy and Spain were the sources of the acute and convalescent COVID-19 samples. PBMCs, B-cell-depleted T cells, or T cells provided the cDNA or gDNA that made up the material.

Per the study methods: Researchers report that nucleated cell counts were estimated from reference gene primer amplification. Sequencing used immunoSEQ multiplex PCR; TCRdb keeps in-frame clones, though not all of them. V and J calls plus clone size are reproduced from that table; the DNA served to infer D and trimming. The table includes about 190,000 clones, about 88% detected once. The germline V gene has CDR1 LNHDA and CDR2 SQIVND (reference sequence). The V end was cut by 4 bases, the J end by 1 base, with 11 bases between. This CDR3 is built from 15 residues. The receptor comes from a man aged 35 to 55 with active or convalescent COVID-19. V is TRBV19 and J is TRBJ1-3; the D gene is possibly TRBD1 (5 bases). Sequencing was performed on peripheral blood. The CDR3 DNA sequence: TGTGCCAGTAGTACCGTCGGGGGTTCTGGAAACACCATATATTTT. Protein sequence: CASSTVGGSGNTIYF.